These 7 T cell receptor beta chains came from one sample sequenced in a study of blood T cell repertoires in COVID-19. The table came from immunoSEQ multiplex PCR; TCRdb's copy has only in-frame clones and leaves some out. The sample consists of about 300,000 clones, approximately 90% of them appearing once. The sample was PBMCs or T cells enriched from blood (not recorded which). These receptor sequences come from a man aged 25-40 years who had recovered from COVID-19.

The chain uses TRBV5-5 and TRBJ2-1; D is ambiguous. V lost 4 bases, J lost 6 bases, and 11 bases lay in between. The CDR3 runs to 13 residues. The germline V gene has CDR1 SGHKS and CDR2 YYEKEE (reference sequence). In DNA, the CDR3 is TGTGCCAGCAGCCCTCACCCGGGCAATGAGCAGTTCTTC. It specifies CASSPHPGNEQFF.

The V and J genes are TRBV12-5 and TRBJ2-7; D is unclear. Germline values: CDR1 LGHNT, CDR2 FRNRAP. The V and J ends lost 6 bases and 2 bases respectively, with 8 bases between them. This CDR3 region has 12 residues. The DNA for the CDR3 is TGTGCTAGTGGCCCTACCACCTACGAGCAGTACTTC. Translating it yields CASGPTTYEQYF.

The V call is TRBV6-5, the J call TRBJ1-4, with a possible D match to TRBD1 (6 bases). CDR3 size: 15 residues. The germline V gene encodes CDR1 MNHEY and CDR2 SVGAGI. V lost 6 bases and J 8 bases, leaving 19 bases between the germline ends. CDR3 sequence reads: CASSPLLRGPEKLFF. CDR3 in DNA: TGTGCCAGCAGCCCCCTCCTCAGGGGCCCCGAAAAACTGTTTTTT.

DNA of the CDR3: TGTGCCAGCAGCCGCGAGGAGGTCCCCCACGAGCAGTACTTC. This translates into CASSREEVPHEQYF. V is TRBV14 and J is TRBJ2-7, with D maybe TRBD2 (5 bases). From germline, CDR1 is SGHDN and CDR2 FVKESK. The V end was cut by 4 bases, the J end by 5 bases, with 15 bases between. This CDR3 contains 14 residues.

As concerns this clone: The junction departs from germline at one end; a sequencing error may be responsible. V gene TRBV7-7 combines with J gene TRBJ2-1, with 11 nucleotides matching TRBD2. CDR3 length: 13 amino acids. Germline V CDR1 and CDR2: SSHAT, FNYEAQ (reference sequence). CDR3 nucleotide sequence: TGTGCTAGCAGCTTAGGGACTAGCGGTGAGCAGTTCTTC. Its translation: CASSLGTSGEQFF.

The genes are TRBV5-4 and TRBJ2-1, with 7 bases that match TRBD1. Germline V gene sequence: CDR1 SGHNT, CDR2 YYREEE (reference sequence). With 3 bases clipped from V and 7 bases from J, the junction kept 1 base outside the gene matches. The CDR3 totals 12 residues. The DNA for the CDR3 is TGTGCCAGCAGCTCCAGGGGGAATGAGCAGTTCTTC. Protein: CASSSRGNEQFF.

This clone was detected a few times. The gene calls are TRBV27 and TRBJ2-7; 8 bases agree with TRBD1. There are 17 residues in the CDR3. Germline-derived CDR1 and CDR2 are MNHEY and SMNVEV (reference sequence). The V gene end was trimmed by 6 bases and the J gene end by 4 bases; junction bases not matched to a gene: 17. This CDR3 reads CASSFLDRQGSSYEQYF. CDR3 bases: TGTGCCAGCAGCTTCCTTGATCGACAGGGGTCGTCGTACGAGCAGTACTTC.